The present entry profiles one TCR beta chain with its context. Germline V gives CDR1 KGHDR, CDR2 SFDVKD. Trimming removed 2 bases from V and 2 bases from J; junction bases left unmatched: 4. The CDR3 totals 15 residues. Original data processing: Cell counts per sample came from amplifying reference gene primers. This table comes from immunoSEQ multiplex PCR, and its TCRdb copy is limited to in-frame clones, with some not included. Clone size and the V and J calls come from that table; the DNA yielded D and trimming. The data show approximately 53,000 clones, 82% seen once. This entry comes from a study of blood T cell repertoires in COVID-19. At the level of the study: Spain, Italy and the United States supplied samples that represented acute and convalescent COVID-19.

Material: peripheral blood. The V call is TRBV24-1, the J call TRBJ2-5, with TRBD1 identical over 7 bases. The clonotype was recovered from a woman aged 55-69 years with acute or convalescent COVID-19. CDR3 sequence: CATSDSTGAQETQYF. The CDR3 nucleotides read TGTGCCACCAGTGATTCAACAGGGGCTCAAGAGACCCAGTACTTC.